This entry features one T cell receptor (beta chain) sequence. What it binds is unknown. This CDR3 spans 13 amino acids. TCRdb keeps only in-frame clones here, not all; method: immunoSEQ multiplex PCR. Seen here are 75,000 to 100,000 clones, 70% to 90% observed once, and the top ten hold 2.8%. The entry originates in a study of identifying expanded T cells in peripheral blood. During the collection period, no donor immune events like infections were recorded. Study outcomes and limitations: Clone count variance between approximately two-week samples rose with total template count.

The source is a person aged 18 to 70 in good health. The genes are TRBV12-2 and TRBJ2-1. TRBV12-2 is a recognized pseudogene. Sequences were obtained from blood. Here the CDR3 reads CASRLAIRDLEFF. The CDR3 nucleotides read TGTGCAAGTCGCTTAGCCATCCGGGACCTCGAGTTCTTC.